A selection of T cell receptor beta chains follows, all from one sample in a study of response to subunit inactivated influenza vaccine. Each CDR3 protein gets one entry after TCRdb re-called the RT-PCR reads with MiXCR. This table holds hundreds of thousands of distinct CDR3 sequences, approximately 15% found once. Sequences were derived from PBMCs from blood, sampled less than 15 days before vaccination. Receptors originate from a man aged 45-60 years who received an inactivated influenza vaccine. Each CDR3 is given with its conserved first and last residue. A D gene is named only where the DNA matches it firmly. Clone size is shown for a subset of rows, as once, few, many or a class of expanded clone.

>NA|TRBD1|TRBV5-6|TRBJ2-3
TGTGCCAGCAGCAAGGACAGGGGATTTGACACAGATACGCAGTATTTT
CASSKDRGFDTDTQYF
>many|TRBD1|TRBV2|TRBJ2-1
TGTGCCAGCAGAGACAGGGGTTTGCTCAACAATGAGCAGTTCTTC
CASRDRGLLNNEQFF
>many|NA|TRBV6-2/TRBV6-3|TRBJ2-1
TGTGCCAGCAGACCATCTGGGACTCGATACAATGAGCAGTTCTTC
CASRPSGTRYNEQFF
>NA|NA|TRBV6-2/TRBV6-3|TRBJ2-7
TGTGCCAGCAGTTCCATGGACTACGAGCAGTACTTC
CASSSMDYEQYF
>NA|NA|TRBV15|TRBJ2-2
TGTGCCACCAGCAGAGATCTCCCGGGGAACACCGGGGAGCTGTTTTTT
CATSRDLPGNTGELFF
>many|NA|TRBV5-1|TRBJ2-2
TGCGCCAGCAGCTTTACCGGGGGGCGTGACGGGGAGCTGTTTTTT
CASSFTGGRDGELFF
>NA|NA|TRBV20-1|TRBJ2-3
TGCAGTGCTAGAGGAGGCCCCACCGGGTCCACAGATACGCAGTATTTT
CSARGGPTGSTDTQYF
>NA|NA|TRBV5-8|TRBJ2-3
TGTGCCAGCAGCCCCCGGGGCCGGGATACGCAGTATTTT
CASSPRGRDTQYF
>once|NA|TRBV5-4|TRBJ2-1
TGTGCAGGGTCGGGACGGAGCTCCTACAATGAGCAGTTCTTC
CAGSGRSSYNEQFF
>few|TRBD1|TRBV29-1|TRBJ2-7
TGCAGCGTTGGGGACAGGGCGGAGCAGTACTTC
CSVGDRAEQYF
>few|NA|TRBV20-1|TRBJ2-2
TGCAGTGCTAGAGATCCTCGGAGCGTCACCGGGGAGCTGTTTTTT
CSARDPRSVTGELFF
>few|TRBD2|TRBV15|TRBJ2-5
TGTGCCACCAGCAGGGGACTAGCGGGAGGGGAGACCCAGTACTTC
CATSRGLAGGETQYF
>NA|TRBD2|TRBV9|TRBJ2-1
TGTGCCAGCAGCGGGGGACTAGCGGGGGACAATGAGCAGTTCTTC
CASSGGLAGDNEQFF
>NA|NA|TRBV20-1|TRBJ2-3
TGCAGTGCCCCGGGGCTTTCTAGCACAGATACGCAGTATTTT
CSAPGLSSTDTQYF
>NA|NA|TRBV12-3/TRBV12-4|TRBJ2-2
TGTGCCCGCAGTGGACAAAATCCCGTGGAGCTGTTTTTT
CARSGQNPVELFF
>few|NA|TRBV12-3/TRBV12-4|TRBJ1-6
TGTGCCAGCAGGCCGGAGAGCTCCTATAATTCACCCCTCCACTTT
CASRPESSYNSPLHF
>many|NA|TRBV16|TRBJ1-1
TGTGCCAGCAGCCAATTTTCGGGGGCGCGGGGGAACACTGAAGCTTTCTTT
CASSQFSGARGNTEAFF
>NA|TRBD2|TRBV3-1|TRBJ2-3
TGTGCCAGCAGCCAGACTAGCGGGAGGAGCCCGCAGTATTTT
CASSQTSGRSPQYF
>many|NA|TRBV12-3/TRBV12-4|TRBJ2-3
TGTGCCAGCAGTTTGTTTTCAGATACGCAGTATTTT
CASSLFSDTQYF
>many|NA|TRBV4-3|TRBJ1-6
TGCGCCAGCAGCCAAGATACGGGGTACGGTTCACCCCTCCACTTT
CASSQDTGYGSPLHF
>many|TRBD1|TRBV4-3|TRBJ2-3
TGCGCCAGCAGCCAAGTCACAGGGGGCACAGATACGCAGTATTTT
CASSQVTGGTDTQYF
>NA|TRBD1|TRBV2|TRBJ2-5
TGTGCCAGCAGTGATCCTATTCGACGACAGGGGGCTCAAGAGACCCAGTACTTC
CASSDPIRRQGAQETQYF
>many|TRBD1|TRBV6-5|TRBJ2-3
TGTGCCAGCAGTTATGGTCGGCAGGGGGCTACAGATACGCAGTATTTT
CASSYGRQGATDTQYF
>many|NA|TRBV5-6|TRBJ2-1
TGTGCCAGCAGCTCTTGGGACTCGGGGTTTTTCTTC
CASSSWDSGFFF
>NA|NA|TRBV12-3/TRBV12-4|TRBJ1-5
TGTGCCAGCAGGCCGGGGGGGAACTCCCATCAGCCCCAGCATTTT
CASRPGGNSHQPQHF
>few|NA|TRBV7-8|TRBJ2-7
TGTGCCAGCAGCTCTGGGACGGGGGAGCAGTACTTC
CASSSGTGEQYF
>NA|NA|TRBV4-2|TRBJ2-7
TGTGCCAGCAGTACCTCCGGGACGGGGGAACCCTACGAGCAGTACTTC
CASSTSGTGEPYEQYF
>many|NA|TRBV2|TRBJ2-1
TGTGCCAGCACTAGGCCCGGGACAATAAATGAGCAGTTCTTC
CASTRPGTINEQFF
>NA|TRBD1|TRBV7-2|TRBJ1-2
TGTGCCAGCAGCTTAGATTACAGGGGGCATGACTATGGCTACACCTTC
CASSLDYRGHDYGYTF
>few|NA|TRBV20-1|TRBJ2-4
TGCAGTGCCCCCCCGAGGTATCTAGCCAAAAACATTCAGTACTTC
CSAPPRYLAKNIQYF
>NA|NA|TRBV4-3|TRBJ2-7
TGCGCCAGCAGCCAAGATCTGGTTGGACTGCGGCAGTACTTC
CASSQDLVGLRQYF
>NA|TRBD1|TRBV6-5|TRBJ2-7
TGTGCCAGCAGTTACTCGACCGGGACAGGGAGCGAGCAGTACTTC
CASSYSTGTGSEQYF
>NA|NA|TRBV9|TRBJ2-7
TGTGCCAGCAGCGTAGCAGGGGAAGGCTACGAGCAGTACTTC
CASSVAGEGYEQYF
>NA|TRBD2|TRBV7-8|TRBJ2-7
TGTGCCAGCAGCCGCACTAGCGGGACGGACTACGAGCAGTACTTC
CASSRTSGTDYEQYF
>many|TRBD2|TRBV12-3/TRBV12-4|TRBJ2-7
TGTGCCAGCAGAACGACTCGCGGGGGCTCCTACGAGCAGTACTTC
CASRTTRGGSYEQYF
>NA|NA|TRBV28|TRBJ2-5
TGTGCCAGCAGGAAACAGGGAAGGGAGACCCAGTACTTC
CASRKQGRETQYF
>many|NA|TRBV29-1|TRBJ2-7
TGCAGCACTAGGGGGGCCTACGAGCAGTACTTC
CSTRGAYEQYF
>few|NA|TRBV7-2|TRBJ1-2
TGTGCCAGCAGCTCGGGATTAGCTAACTATGGCTACACCTTC
CASSSGLANYGYTF
>many|NA|TRBV5-1|TRBJ1-1
TGCGCCAGCAGCTCCGGACAGAAAGATGAAGCTTTCTTT
CASSSGQKDEAFF
>NA|NA|TRBV15|TRBJ2-2
TGTGCCACCAGCGACGTCCTTGATACCGGGGAGCTGTTTTTT
CATSDVLDTGELFF
>NA|TRBD1|TRBV5-1|TRBJ2-7
TGCGCCAGCAGCTTAACGGACAGGGGGCCGTACGAGCAGTACTTC
CASSLTDRGPYEQYF
>NA|NA|TRBV10-3|TRBJ2-3
TGTGCCATCAGTGCACACCCCCGCACAGATACGCAGTATTTT
CAISAHPRTDTQYF
>few|NA|TRBV28|TRBJ2-1
TGTGCCAGCAGTCAACGGGGTCCCAGCGATGAGCAGTTCTTC
CASSQRGPSDEQFF
>NA|TRBD1|TRBV15|TRBJ2-7
TGTGCCACCAAGACAGGGCCCTCCTACGAGCAGTACTTC
CATKTGPSYEQYF
>many|TRBD1|TRBV11-2|TRBJ2-1
TGTGCCAGCAGCTTATATAGGACAGGGGGCGAAGATGAGCAGTTCTTC
CASSLYRTGGEDEQFF
>few|NA|TRBV7-2|TRBJ2-7
TGTGCCAGCAGCTTACCAACTCCGCACGGCGAGCAGTACTTC
CASSLPTPHGEQYF
>many|TRBD1|TRBV5-1|TRBJ1-1
TGCGCCAGCAGCTGGGGACAGATGAACACTGAAGCTTTCTTT
CASSWGQMNTEAFF
>NA|NA|TRBV7-2|TRBJ2-2
TGTGCCAGCAGCTCCCGGTTCGTGGGGAACACCGGGGAGCTGTTTTTT
CASSSRFVGNTGELFF
>few|TRBD2|TRBV29-1|TRBJ2-7
TGCAGCGTTGGAGGACTAGCGGGGGCCAGCTACGAGCAGTACTTC
CSVGGLAGASYEQYF
>few|NA|TRBV28|TRBJ2-5
TGTGCCAGCAGTTTTGGTGGCAGGGTGGAGACCCAGTACTTC
CASSFGGRVETQYF
>NA|TRBD2|TRBV5-1|TRBJ2-2
TGCGCCAGCAGGCTGACTAGCGATGGCACCGGGGAGCTGTTTTTT
CASRLTSDGTGELFF